The rows below give T cell receptor beta chains drawn from one sample of a study of T cells in Graves' hyperthyroidism and ophthalmopathy. TCRdb re-called the multiplex PCR reads through MiXCR, storing one row per CDR3 protein. This table holds around 350,000 distinct CDR3 sequences, just under 25% found once. Specimen: blood. The receptors stem from a man in his fifties with Graves' hyperthyroidism. Each CDR3 is given with its conserved first and last residue. A D gene is named only where the DNA matches it firmly. Size is stated for part of the rows, as once, few or many counts, or as a class when the clone is expanded.

j_gene | d_gene | v_gene | abundance | CDR3aa | CDR3nt
TRBJ1-2 | - | TRBV24-1 | - | CATSDRNLYGYTF | TGTGCCACCAGTGACCGGAACCTTTATGGCTACACCTTC
TRBJ2-6 | TRBD1 | TRBV3-1 | - | CASSQTTGNNSGANVLTF | TGTGCCAGCAGCCAAACGACAGGGAATAACTCCGGGGCCAACGTCCTGACTTTC
TRBJ2-1 | TRBD1 | TRBV6-6 | few | CASSYSRGPFNEQFF | TGTGCCAGCAGTTACTCAAGGGGGCCTTTTAATGAGCAGTTCTTC
TRBJ2-3 | TRBD2 | TRBV20-1 | many | CSAIGLAGDTQYF | TGCAGTGCTATCGGACTAGCGGGAGATACGCAGTATTTT
TRBJ1-1 | - | TRBV12-3/TRBV12-4 | - | CASNDRGYRAFF | TGTGCCAGCAATGATCGCGGGTATAGGGCTTTCTTT
TRBJ2-7 | TRBD2 | TRBV5-1 | - | CARTSGFPSPRAGTKPYEQYF | TGCGCCAGGACGTCGGGATTCCCCTCCCCCCGCGCGGGGACTAAACCCTACGAGCAGTACTTC
TRBJ2-3 | TRBD1 | TRBV29-1 | - | CSVEDGTVDSTDTQYF | TGCAGCGTTGAAGATGGGACAGTAGACAGCACAGATACGCAGTATTTT
TRBJ2-5 | - | TRBV20-1 | few | CSALSWGEQETQYF | TGCAGTGCTCTCTCCTGGGGGGAACAAGAGACCCAGTACTTC
TRBJ2-2 | TRBD1 | TRBV27 | - | CASSLSGTGWVGELFF | TGTGCCAGCAGTTTATCCGGGACAGGGTGGGTCGGGGAGCTGTTTTTT
TRBJ2-4 | - | TRBV28 | - | CASSSGVAKNIQYF | TGTGCCAGCAGTTCCGGGGTAGCCAAAAACATTCAGTACTTC
TRBJ2-7 | TRBD1 | TRBV20-1 | few | CSANGQGAKEQYF | TGCAGTGCTAACGGACAGGGGGCTAAGGAGCAGTACTTC
TRBJ2-5 | TRBD2 | TRBV12-3/TRBV12-4 | - | CASSLTPSGRATGRETQYF | TGTGCCAGCAGTTTAACCCCTAGCGGGAGGGCCACAGGGAGAGAGACCCAGTACTTC
TRBJ2-1 | - | TRBV7-2 | few | CASSLVREQFF | TGTGCCAGCAGCTTAGTCCGGGAGCAGTTCTTC
TRBJ1-2 | - | TRBV5-1 | - | CASSYDGSSGYTF | TGCGCCAGCAGTTACGACGGTAGTTCGGGCTACACCTTC
TRBJ2-3 | TRBD2 | TRBV7-9 | - | CASETSGRALTPQPRTDTQYF | TGTGCCAGCGAGACTAGCGGGAGGGCCTTAACACCACAACCTCGCACAGATACGCAGTATTTT
TRBJ1-2 | - | TRBV18 | - | CASSPWEKNYGYTF | TGTGCCAGCTCACCCTGGGAGAAGAACTATGGCTACACCTTC
TRBJ2-5 | TRBD2 | TRBV9 | few | CASSWGREGRETQYF | TGTGCCAGCAGCTGGGGGCGGGAGGGACGAGAGACCCAGTACTTC
TRBJ2-3 | - | TRBV28 | - | CASSVVADTQYF | TGTGCCAGCAGTGTGGTGGCAGATACGCAGTATTTT
TRBJ2-2 | - | TRBV27 | few | CASQKNTGELFF | TGTGCCAGCCAAAAAAACACCGGGGAGCTGTTTTTT
TRBJ2-7 | - | TRBV20-1 | few | CSVRIPASYEQYF | TGCAGTGTAAGAATACCCGCATCCTACGAGCAGTACTTC
TRBJ1-4 | - | TRBV6-1 | few | CASSEEARGMGDEKLFF | TGTGCCAGCAGTGAAGAGGCCAGGGGAATGGGGGATGAAAAACTGTTTTTT
TRBJ1-2 | - | TRBV24-1 | few | CATSDMGGYGYTF | TGTGCCACCAGTGATATGGGGGGCTATGGCTACACCTTC
TRBJ2-3 | TRBD2 | TRBV2 | - | CAAPLTQGTSGRTSTDTQYF | TGTGCTGCACCACTAACCCAGGGGACTAGCGGGAGGACTAGCACAGATACGCAGTATTTT
TRBJ1-1 | TRBD1 | TRBV5-1 | many | CASSRGRDSRDTEAFF | TGCGCCAGCAGCAGAGGCCGGGACAGCCGGGACACTGAAGCTTTCTTT
TRBJ2-7 | - | TRBV5-1 | few | CASSFEGTYSYEQYF | TGCGCCAGCAGCTTTGAGGGGACATACTCCTACGAGCAGTACTTC
TRBJ2-7 | - | TRBV28 | once | CAISEGQSSYEQYF | TGTGCCATCAGTGAAGGGCAGAGCTCCTACGAGCAGTACTTC
TRBJ2-5 | TRBD1 | TRBV13 | many | CASSLWDSQETQYF | TGTGCCAGCAGCTTGTGGGACAGCCAAGAGACCCAGTACTTC
TRBJ1-1 | TRBD1 | TRBV7-6 | - | CASSPLTGGVTSEAFF | TGTGCCAGCAGCCCATTGACAGGGGGAGTAACCTCTGAAGCTTTCTTT
TRBJ2-7 | TRBD1 | TRBV19 | - | CASSSGTGGFLFEQYF | TGTGCCAGTAGTTCCGGGACAGGGGGTTTTCTGTTCGAGCAGTACTTC
TRBJ1-1 | TRBD1 | TRBV30 | - | CASLGRGAEAFF | TGTGCCTCTCTCGGCAGGGGGGCTGAAGCTTTCTTT
TRBJ2-5 | TRBD2 | TRBV20-1 | few | CSASSLGGQETQYF | TGCAGTGCTAGTTCCCTCGGGGGGCAAGAGACCCAGTACTTC
TRBJ2-7 | - | TRBV5-1 | once | CASSFAALEEQYF | TGCGCCAGCAGCTTTGCGGCCTTGGAAGAGCAGTACTTC
TRBJ2-7 | TRBD1 | TRBV11-2 | few | CASSLRGTGVAYEQYF | TGTGCCAGCAGCTTACGAGGGACAGGGGTCGCCTACGAGCAGTACTTC
TRBJ2-1 | TRBD2 | TRBV11-2 | - | CASSLEGAGRGNEQFF | TGTGCCAGCAGCTTAGAGGGAGCGGGGCGGGGAAATGAGCAGTTCTTC
TRBJ1-1 | - | TRBV2 | many | CASSGPLDTEAFF | TGTGCCAGCAGTGGCCCCCTAGACACTGAAGCTTTCTTT
TRBJ1-6 | - | TRBV5-6 | few | CASSPGPRSPLHF | TGTGCCAGCAGCCCGGGACCGAGGTCACCCCTCCACTTT
TRBJ2-7 | TRBD1 | TRBV5-1 | few | CASSWDRGKSYEQCF | TGCGCCAGCAGTTGGGACAGGGGGAAATCCTACGAGCAGTGCTTC
TRBJ2-1 | TRBD2 | TRBV11-2 | - | CASSLDASGTLGSYNEQFF | TGTGCCAGCAGCTTAGACGCTAGCGGAACGTTAGGGTCCTACAATGAGCAGTTCTTC
TRBJ2-4 | - | TRBV7-9 | many | CASSTRTENIQYF | TGTGCCAGCAGCACTAGGACGGAAAACATTCAGTACTTC
TRBJ2-5 | TRBD1 | TRBV12-3/TRBV12-4 | few | CASSPGQGVNF | TGTGCCAGCAGTCCCGGACAGGGGGTTAACTTC
TRBJ1-4 | TRBD1 | TRBV20-1 | - | CSARTSGGHEKLFF | TGCAGTGCTAGAACCTCAGGGGGCCACGAAAAACTGTTTTTT
TRBJ2-1 | TRBD2 | TRBV2 | many | CASSGVAGHNEQFF | TGTGCCAGCAGTGGGGTAGCGGGACACAATGAGCAGTTCTTC
TRBJ2-1 | TRBD1 | TRBV6-2/TRBV6-3 | - | CASSAGQGVEQFF | TGTGCCAGCAGCGCCGGACAGGGGGTCGAGCAGTTCTTC
TRBJ2-7 | TRBD1 | TRBV18 | many | CASSPDRGLQYEQYF | TGTGCCAGCTCACCGGACAGGGGGCTTCAATACGAGCAGTACTTC
TRBJ2-6 | TRBD1 | TRBV12-3/TRBV12-4 | - | CASGLGGTGANVLTF | TGTGCCAGCGGATTAGGGGGCACTGGGGCCAACGTCCTGACTTTC